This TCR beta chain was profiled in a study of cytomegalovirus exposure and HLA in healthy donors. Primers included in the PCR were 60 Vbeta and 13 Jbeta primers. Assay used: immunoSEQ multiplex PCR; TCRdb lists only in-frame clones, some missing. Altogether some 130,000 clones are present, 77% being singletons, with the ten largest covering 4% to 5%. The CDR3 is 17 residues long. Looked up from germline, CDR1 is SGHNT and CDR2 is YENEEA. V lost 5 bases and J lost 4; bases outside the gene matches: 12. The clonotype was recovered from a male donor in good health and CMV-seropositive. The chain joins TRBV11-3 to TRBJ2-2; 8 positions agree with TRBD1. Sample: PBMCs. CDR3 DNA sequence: TGTGCCAGCAGCCCCAGGACAGGGCAGTTAAGCACCGGGGAGCTGTTTTTT. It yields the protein CASSPRTGQLSTGELFF.